Many counts were recorded for the clone carrying this TCR beta chain. This entry comes from a study of tumor and adjacent non-tumor tissue in lung cancer. Whole-study context: Some 4.2 million productive TCRbeta reads were obtained per sample on average.

The template was RNA from unsorted bulk tissue. More than 3 cm separated this lung sample from the edge of the tumor. Chemotherapy-naive patients with new lung cancer underwent thoracic surgery in China, August–late 2014. TCRbeta libraries were built with three rounds of nested PCR, modified from ARM-PCR. TCRdb re-called the multiplex PCR reads through MiXCR, storing one row per CDR3 protein. The data show approximately 100,000 distinct CDR3 sequences, roughly two thirds seen once. The CDR3 consists of 13 residues. Trimming stripped 2 bases from V and 5 bases from J, with 8 bases between. CDR1 is ENHRY and CDR2 is SYGVKD in the germline V gene.

The source of this sequence is a man aged 25-45 years with non-small cell lung cancer. V is TRBV10-3 and J is TRBJ2-3; the D is unclear. The sequencing sample was made of distant non-tumor lung tissue. The CDR3 bases are TGTGCCATCAGTGAGCCTAGATTAGATACGCAGTATTTT. It translates to CAISEPRLDTQYF.